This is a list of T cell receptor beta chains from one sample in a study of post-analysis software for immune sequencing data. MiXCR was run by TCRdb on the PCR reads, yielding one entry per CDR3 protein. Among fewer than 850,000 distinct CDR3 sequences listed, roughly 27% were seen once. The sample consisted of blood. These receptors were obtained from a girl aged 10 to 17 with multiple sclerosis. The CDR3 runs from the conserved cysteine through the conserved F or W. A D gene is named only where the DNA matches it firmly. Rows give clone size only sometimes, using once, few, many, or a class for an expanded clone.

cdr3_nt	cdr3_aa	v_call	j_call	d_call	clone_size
TGCAGCGTTGAAGAAGGACAGGGGGAGACCCAGTACTTC	CSVEEGQGETQYF	TRBV29-1	TRBJ2-5	TRBD1	few
TGCAGCGTACTCGGACTAGCGGGATCCTACGAGCAGTACTTC	CSVLGLAGSYEQYF	TRBV29-1	TRBJ2-7	TRBD2	-
TGTGCCAGCAGCTTATTAAACGGGCAGGGCACTGAAGCTTTCTTT	CASSLLNGQGTEAFF	TRBV7-2	TRBJ1-1	-	-
TGTGCCAGCGGCCGGCGGGAGGGCACTGAAGCTTTCTTT	CASGRREGTEAFF	TRBV6-1	TRBJ1-1	-	-
TGCAGCGTAGAGGGGCCACAGGGGGGGACAGGACCCTACGAGCAGTACTTC	CSVEGPQGGTGPYEQYF	TRBV29-1	TRBJ2-7	-	-
TGCAGTGCTAGACCCTACTTCCCCTCCGATCGAGAGACCCAGTACTTC	CSARPYFPSDRETQYF	TRBV20-1	TRBJ2-5	-	-
TGTGCCAGCAGTAGTAGACAGGGGGGCCCTCAGCCCCAGCATTTT	CASSSRQGGPQPQHF	TRBV12-3/TRBV12-4	TRBJ1-5	TRBD1	-
TGTGCCAGCAGCGTCGGCATACCCAAAAACATTCAGTACTTC	CASSVGIPKNIQYF	TRBV7-2	TRBJ2-4	-	-
TGTGCCAGCAGTTTTAGGAGGGGGGATTTCAATGGCTACACCTTC	CASSFRRGDFNGYTF	TRBV12-3/TRBV12-4	TRBJ1-2	-	-
TGCAGTGTCAGAGTCGCTAGCGCATACAATGAGCAGTTCTTC	CSVRVASAYNEQFF	TRBV20-1	TRBJ2-1	-	-
TGTGCCAGTAGCATAACCATTCGCAGGGCGGACTACGAGCAGTACTTC	CASSITIRRADYEQYF	TRBV19	TRBJ2-7	-	few
TGTGCCAGCAGCTTAGAAGCACTAGCGGGAGGTGAGCAGTTCTTC	CASSLEALAGGEQFF	TRBV7-9	TRBJ2-1	TRBD2	few
TGCAGTGCTAGAGATCCGGACAGGGTCCTATCGGCCTACGAGCAGTACTTC	CSARDPDRVLSAYEQYF	TRBV20-1	TRBJ2-7	TRBD1	few
TGCGCCAGCACCCCCTCCCAGGGGACGTGCGGGGACTCCTACAATGAGCAGTTCTTC	CASTPSQGTCGDSYNEQFF	TRBV23-1	TRBJ2-1	-	-
TGTGCCAGCAGCCAACGGGGACACCCTCAAGAGACCCAGTACTTC	CASSQRGHPQETQYF	TRBV14	TRBJ2-5	-	-
TGCGCCAGCAGCTTGGCCCTCACAAAACAGGGGATGACCGGGGAGCTGTTTTTT	CASSLALTKQGMTGELFF	TRBV5-1	TRBJ2-2	TRBD1	-
TGTGCCACCAGTGATCCCCTGGGACTGACGTCTGCAGATACGCAGTATTTT	CATSDPLGLTSADTQYF	TRBV24-1	TRBJ2-3	-	many